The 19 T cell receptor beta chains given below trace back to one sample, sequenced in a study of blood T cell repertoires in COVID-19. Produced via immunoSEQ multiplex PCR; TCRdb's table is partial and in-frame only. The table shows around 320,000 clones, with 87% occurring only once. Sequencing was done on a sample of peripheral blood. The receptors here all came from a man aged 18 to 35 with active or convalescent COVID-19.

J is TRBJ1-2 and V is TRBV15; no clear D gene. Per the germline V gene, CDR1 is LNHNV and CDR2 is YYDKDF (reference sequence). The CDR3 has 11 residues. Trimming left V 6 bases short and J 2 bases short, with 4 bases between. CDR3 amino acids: CATSSNYGYTF. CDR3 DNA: TGTGCCACCAGTTCAAACTATGGCTACACCTTC.

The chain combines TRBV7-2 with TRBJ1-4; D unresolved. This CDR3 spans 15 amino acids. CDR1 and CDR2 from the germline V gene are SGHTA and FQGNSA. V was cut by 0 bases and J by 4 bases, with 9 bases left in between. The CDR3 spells CASSLAAGSNEKLFF. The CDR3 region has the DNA TGTGCCAGCAGCTTAGCGGCGGGGAGTAATGAAAAACTGTTTTTT.

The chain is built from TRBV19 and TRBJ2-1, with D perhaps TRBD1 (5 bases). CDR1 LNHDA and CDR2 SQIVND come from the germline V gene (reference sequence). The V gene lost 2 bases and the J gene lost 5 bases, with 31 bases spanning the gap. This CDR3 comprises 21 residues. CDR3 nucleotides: TGTGCCAGTAGTATAAGGGGCCGCCTGACAACTTATTCCGCGCTAAACAATGAGCAGTTCTTC. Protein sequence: CASSIRGRLTTYSALNNEQFF. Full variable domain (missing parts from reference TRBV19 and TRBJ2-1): DGGITQSPKYLFRKEGQNVTLSCEQNLNHDAMYWYRQDPGQGLRLIYYSQIVNDFQKGDIAEGYSVSREKKESFPLTVTSAQKNPTAFYLCASSIRGRLTTYSALNNEQFFGPGTRLTVL.

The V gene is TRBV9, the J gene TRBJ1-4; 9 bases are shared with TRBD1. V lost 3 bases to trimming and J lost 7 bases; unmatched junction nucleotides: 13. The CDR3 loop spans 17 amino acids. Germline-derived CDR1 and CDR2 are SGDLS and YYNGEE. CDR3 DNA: TGTGCCAGCAGCGGACTCGGGACAGGGAATCCGCCTGAAAAACTGTTTTTT. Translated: CASSGLGTGNPPEKLFF.

DNA of the CDR3: TGTGCCAGCAGCTCCGGGACAACCAGCAATCAGCCCCAGCATTTT. Protein: CASSSGTTSNQPQHF. V usage is TRBV7-6 and J usage is TRBJ1-5, with D maybe TRBD1 (6 bases). This CDR3 comprises 15 residues. V lost 4 bases to trimming and J lost 1 base, with 11 bases between them. Germline V gives CDR1 SGHVS, CDR2 FNYEAQ.

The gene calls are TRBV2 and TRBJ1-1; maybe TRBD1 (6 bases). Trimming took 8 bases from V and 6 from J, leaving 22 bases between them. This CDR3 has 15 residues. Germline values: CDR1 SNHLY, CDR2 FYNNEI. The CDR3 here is CASLWGQAGFPEAFF. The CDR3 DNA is TGTGCCAGCTTATGGGGGCAGGCCGGTTTCCCTGAAGCTTTCTTT. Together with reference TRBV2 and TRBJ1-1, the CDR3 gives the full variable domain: EPEVTQTPSHQVTQMGQEVILRCVPISNHLYFYWYRQILGQKVEFLVSFYNNEISEKSEIFDDQFSVERPDGSNFTLKIRSTKLEDSAMYFCASLWGQAGFPEAFFGQGTRLTVV.

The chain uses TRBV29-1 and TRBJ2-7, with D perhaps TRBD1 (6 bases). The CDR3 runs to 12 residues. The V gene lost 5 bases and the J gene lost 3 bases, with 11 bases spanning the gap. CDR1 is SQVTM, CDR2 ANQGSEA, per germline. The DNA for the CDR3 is TGCAGCGTTAAGACAGGTTTCTACGAGCAGTACTTC. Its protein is CSVKTGFYEQYF.

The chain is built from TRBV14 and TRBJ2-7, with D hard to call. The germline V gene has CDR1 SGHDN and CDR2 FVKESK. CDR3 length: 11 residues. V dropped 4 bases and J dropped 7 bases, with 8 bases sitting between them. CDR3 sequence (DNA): TGTGCCAGCAGCCGGAGTTGGGAGCAGTACTTC. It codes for CASSRSWEQYF.

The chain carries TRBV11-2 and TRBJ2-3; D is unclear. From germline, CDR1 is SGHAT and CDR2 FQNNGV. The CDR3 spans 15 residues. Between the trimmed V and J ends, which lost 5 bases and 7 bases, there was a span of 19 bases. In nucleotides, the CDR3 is TGTGCCAGCAGCCCCCGTGAAGATTTAGTTAATACGCAGTATTTT. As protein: CASSPREDLVNTQYF.

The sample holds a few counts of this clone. The CDR3 reads CASSFVSEAFF. DNA of the CDR3: TGTGCCAGCAGCTTTGTCTCTGAAGCTTTCTTT. V usage is TRBV11-2 and J usage is TRBJ1-1; no firm D call. Germline V gene lookup returns CDR1 SGHAT and CDR2 FQNNGV. The CDR3 contains 11 residues. V was cut by 3 bases and J by 6 bases, with 5 bases left in between.

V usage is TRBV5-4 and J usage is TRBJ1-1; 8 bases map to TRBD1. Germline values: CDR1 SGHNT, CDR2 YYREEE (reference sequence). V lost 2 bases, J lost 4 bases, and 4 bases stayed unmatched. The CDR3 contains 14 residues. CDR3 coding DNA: TGTGCCAGCAGCTTTTTGCAGGGGGCCACTGAAGCTTTCTTT. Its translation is CASSFLQGATEAFF.

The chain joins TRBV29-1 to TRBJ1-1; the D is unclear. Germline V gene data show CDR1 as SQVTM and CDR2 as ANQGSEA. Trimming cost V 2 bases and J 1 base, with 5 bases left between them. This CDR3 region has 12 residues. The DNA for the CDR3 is TGCAGCGTTGAACCAGGGAACACTGAAGCTTTCTTT. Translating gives CSVEPGNTEAFF. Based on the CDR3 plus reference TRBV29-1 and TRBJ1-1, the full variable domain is SAVISQKPSRDICQRGTSLTIQCQVDSQVTMMFWYRQQPGQSLTLIATANQGSEATYESGFVIDKFPISRPNLTFSTLTVSNMSPEDSSIYLCSVEPGNTEAFFGQGTRLTVV.

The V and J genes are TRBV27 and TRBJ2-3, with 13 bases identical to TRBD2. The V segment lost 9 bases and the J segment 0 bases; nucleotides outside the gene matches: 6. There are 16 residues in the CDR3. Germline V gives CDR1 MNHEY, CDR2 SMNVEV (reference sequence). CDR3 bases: TGTGCCAGTCGGACTAGCGGGAGTTTGAGCACAGATACGCAGTATTTT. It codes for CASRTSGSLSTDTQYF.

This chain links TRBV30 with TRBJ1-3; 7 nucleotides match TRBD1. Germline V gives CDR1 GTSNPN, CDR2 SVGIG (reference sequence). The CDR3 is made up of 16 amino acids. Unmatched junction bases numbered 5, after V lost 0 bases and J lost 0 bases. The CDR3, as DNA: TGTGCCTGGAGTGTCAGGGCAGGGGGCTCTGGAAACACCATATATTTT. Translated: CAWSVRAGGSGNTIYF. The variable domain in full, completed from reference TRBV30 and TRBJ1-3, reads SQTIHQWPATLVQPVGSPLSLECTVEGTSNPNLYWYRQAAGRGLQLLFYSVGIGQISSEVPQNLSASRPQDRQFILSSKKLLLSDSGFYLCAWSVRAGGSGNTIYFGEGSWLTVV.

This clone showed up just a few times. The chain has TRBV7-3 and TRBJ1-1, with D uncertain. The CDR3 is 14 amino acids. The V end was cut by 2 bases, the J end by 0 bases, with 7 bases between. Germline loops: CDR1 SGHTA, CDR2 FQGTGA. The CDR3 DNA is TGTGCCAGCAGCTTATCCCCCTTGAACACTGAAGCTTTCTTT. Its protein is CASSLSPLNTEAFF. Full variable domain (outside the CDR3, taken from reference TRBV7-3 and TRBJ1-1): GAGVSQTPSNKVTEKGKYVELRCDPISGHTALYWYRQSLGQGPEFLIYFQGTGAADDSGLPNDRFFAVRPEGSVSTLKIQRTERGDSAVYLCASSLSPLNTEAFFGQGTRLTVV.

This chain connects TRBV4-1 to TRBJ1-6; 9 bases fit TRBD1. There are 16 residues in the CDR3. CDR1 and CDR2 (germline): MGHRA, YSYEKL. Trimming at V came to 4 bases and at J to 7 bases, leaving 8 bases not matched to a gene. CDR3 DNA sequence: TGCGCCAGCAGCCCCTTACCGGGACAGGGCAATTCACCCCTCCACTTT. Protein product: CASSPLPGQGNSPLHF.

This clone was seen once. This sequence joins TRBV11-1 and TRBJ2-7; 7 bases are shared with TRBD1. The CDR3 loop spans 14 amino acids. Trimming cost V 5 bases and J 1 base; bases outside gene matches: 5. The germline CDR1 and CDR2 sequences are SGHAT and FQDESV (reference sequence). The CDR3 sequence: CASSRQGSSYEQYF. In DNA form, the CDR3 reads TGTGCCAGCAGCCGACAGGGAAGTTCCTACGAGCAGTACTTC.

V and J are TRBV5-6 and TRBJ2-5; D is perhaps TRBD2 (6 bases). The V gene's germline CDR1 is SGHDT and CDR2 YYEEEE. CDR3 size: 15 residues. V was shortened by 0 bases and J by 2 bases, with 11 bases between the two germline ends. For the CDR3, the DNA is TGTGCCAGCAGCTTGGAGGGAGGAAGGCAAGAGACCCAGTACTTC. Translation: CASSLEGGRQETQYF.

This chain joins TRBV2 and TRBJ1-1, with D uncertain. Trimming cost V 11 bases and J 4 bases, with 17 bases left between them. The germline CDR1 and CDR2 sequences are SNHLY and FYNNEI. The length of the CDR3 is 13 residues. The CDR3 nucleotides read TGTGCCTGCTCGTCGGGATGGGGCACTGAAGCTTTCTTT. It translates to CACSSGWGTEAFF.